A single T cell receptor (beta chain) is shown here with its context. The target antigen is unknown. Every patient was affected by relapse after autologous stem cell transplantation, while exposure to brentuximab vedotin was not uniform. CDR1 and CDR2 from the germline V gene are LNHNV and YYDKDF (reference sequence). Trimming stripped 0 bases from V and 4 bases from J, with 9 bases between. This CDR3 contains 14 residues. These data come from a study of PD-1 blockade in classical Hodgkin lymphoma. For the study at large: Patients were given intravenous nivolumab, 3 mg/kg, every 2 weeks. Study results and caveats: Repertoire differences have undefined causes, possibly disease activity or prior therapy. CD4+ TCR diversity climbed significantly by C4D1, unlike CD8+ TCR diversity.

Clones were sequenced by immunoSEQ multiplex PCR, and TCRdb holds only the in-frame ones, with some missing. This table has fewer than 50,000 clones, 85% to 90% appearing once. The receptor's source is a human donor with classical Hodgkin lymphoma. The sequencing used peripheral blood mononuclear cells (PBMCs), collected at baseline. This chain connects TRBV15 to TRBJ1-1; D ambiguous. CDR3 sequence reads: CATSRDLGGTEAFF. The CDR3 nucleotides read TGTGCCACCAGCAGAGATCTGGGTGGCACTGAAGCTTTCTTT.